The text below deals with one T cell receptor (beta chain). The entry originates in a study of blood T cell repertoires in COVID-19. Data came from immunoSEQ multiplex PCR; TCRdb stores just in-frame clones and leaves some out. The sample carries about 150,000 clones, about 80% recorded once. The V and J ends lost 5 bases and 6 bases, in that order; junction bases with no gene match: 9. CDR3 size: 14 residues. Germline values: CDR1 MNHEY, CDR2 SVGEGT. Material: peripheral blood. This TCR was sampled from an older man who had recovered from COVID-19. The chain has TRBV6-2 or TRBV6-3 and TRBJ1-1; 7 bases align to TRBD1. CDR3 in amino acids: CASSPTGRTAEAFF. Here the CDR3 DNA reads TGTGCCAGCAGTCCGACAGGGCGGACGGCTGAAGCTTTCTTT.